This TCR beta chain was obtained from a study of control samples from healthy donors and cancer patients. Assay: immunoSEQ multiplex PCR; the TCRdb copy retains only in-frame clones and omits some. Seen here are about 130,000 clones, 85% to 90% observed once, and the top ten hold around 7.6%. The V gene lost 5 bases and the J gene lost 5 bases, with 6 bases spanning the gap. CDR3 size: 12 residues. In germline, CDR1 is MNHEY, CDR2 SMNVEV (reference sequence). The rearrangement uses TRBV27 and TRBJ2-2; D gene unclear. The sequenced material came from PBMCs. The TCR comes from a man aged 45-65 years with head and neck cancer. CDR3 DNA sequence: TGTGCCAGCAGTGTGGGAACCGGGGAGCTGTTTTTT. Its protein product is CASSVGTGELFF.